Shown below are 9 T cell receptor beta chains from a single sample sequenced in a study of identical twins. TCRdb reprocessed the 5' RACE reads via MiXCR and lists one record per CDR3 protein. The table lists 1.5 million or so distinct CDR3 sequences, about 32% of them singletons, with over 0.25% in the top ten. The specimen sequenced was cord blood. All receptors derive from a newborn girl in good health.

This clonotype was detected many times. V and J are TRBV10-3 and TRBJ2-3; TRBD2 might be the D (6 bases). The ends were cut back, 5 bases at V and 6 bases at J, with 9 bases in the middle. This CDR3 contains 12 residues. Germline CDR1 ENHRY, CDR2 SYGVKD. The CDR3 is CAISRLGDTQYF. The CDR3 DNA follows: TGTGCCATCAGTCGACTAGGGGATACGCAGTATTTT.

This sequence joins TRBV18 and TRBJ2-1; 7 nucleotides line up with TRBD1. The CDR3 spans 16 residues. Per germline, CDR1 KGHSH and CDR2 LQKENI. V shed 5 bases, J shed 3 bases, and the junction held 10 bases outside the gene matches. This chain's CDR3 is CASSARTGQRYNEQFF. CDR3 coding DNA: TGTGCCAGCTCAGCGAGAACGGGACAGCGCTACAATGAGCAGTTCTTC.

This clonotype was observed at least ten times. The chain recombines TRBV2 with TRBJ2-1; TRBD2 aligns across 11 bases. The CDR3 extends over 15 amino acids. Per germline, CDR1 SNHLY and CDR2 FYNNEI. The junction had 5 bases not matched to a gene; V was cut back by 6 bases and J by 4 bases. DNA for the CDR3: TGTGCCAGCAGAGCGGGACTAGCGGCTTACAATGAGCAGTTCTTC. Translated, it gives CASRAGLAAYNEQFF.

This clonotype appeared many times. V gene TRBV5-1 combines with J gene TRBJ2-3; TRBD2 aligns across 10 bases. With V trimmed by 0 bases and J by 3 bases, 4 bases remained unmatched. The germline V gene has CDR1 SGHRS and CDR2 YFSETQ. This CDR3 spans 16 amino acids. This CDR3 reads CASSLVISGRTDTQYF. The DNA of the CDR3 is TGCGCCAGCAGCTTGGTGATTAGCGGGAGGACAGATACGCAGTATTTT.

J is TRBJ1-1 and V is TRBV25-1, with unresolved D. The germline V and J ends were trimmed by 0 bases and 1 base, with 6 bases remaining between them. CDR1 and CDR2 from the germline V gene are MGHDK and SYGVNS. The CDR3 loop spans 14 amino acids. The CDR3 here is CASSEYRQNTEAFF. DNA for the CDR3: TGTGCCAGCAGTGAATACCGACAGAACACTGAAGCTTTCTTT.

This chain joins TRBV12-3 or TRBV12-4 and TRBJ2-7; D perhaps matches TRBD2 (6 bases). The CDR3 contains 14 residues. V lost 5 bases, J lost 7 bases, and 18 bases lay in between. CDR3 nucleotides: TGTGCCAGCAGTGCCCGACTAGGTGGTGATGAGCAGTACTTC. Encoded protein: CASSARLGGDEQYF.

V and J are TRBV4-2 and TRBJ2-1, with 7 bases lining up with TRBD2. Germline values: CDR1 LGHNA, CDR2 YNFKEQ. Germline trimming cut 0 bases from V and 4 bases from J; bases unmatched to any gene: 6. The CDR3 runs 16 residues. The DNA of the CDR3 is TGTGCCAGCAGCCAAGAAGGGAGGGTAAGGTACAATGAGCAGTTCTTC. This translates into CASSQEGRVRYNEQFF.

The rearrangement links TRBV7-2 to TRBJ2-3, with 9 bases aligning to TRBD2. Germline V gives CDR1 SGHTA, CDR2 FQGNSA. This CDR3 is 14 amino acids long. Trimming removed 6 bases from V and 4 bases from J; junction bases left unmatched: 5. CDR3 bases: TGTGCCAGCAGACTGCGGGGGGGCCCAGATACGCAGTATTTT. As protein: CASRLRGGPDTQYF.

The chain recombines TRBV7-2 with TRBJ2-3; 10 bases align to TRBD1. The germline CDR1 and CDR2 sequences are SGHTA and FQGNSA. The CDR3 has 16 residues. J was trimmed by 6 bases and V by 6 bases; bases with no gene match: 12. CDR3 DNA sequence: TGTGCCAGCAGACAAGAACAGACAGGGGGCGCGGATACGCAGTATTTT. It specifies CASRQEQTGGADTQYF.